The rows below give T cell receptor beta chains drawn from one sample of a study of OX40 agonist ivuxolimab in advanced cancers. Only in-frame clones appear in the TCRdb table, and some are missing; sequencing was by immunoSEQ multiplex PCR. The top ten hold over 40% of the sample, which has 7,500 to 10,000 clones, roughly 70% seen once. The material sequenced was CD4+ or CD8+ T cells sorted from blood, taken in a trial of the OX40 agonist ivuxolimab. These receptors were taken from an adult with an advanced solid tumor such as melanoma, head and neck, liver or kidney cancer. Both conserved end residues are trimmed from each CDR3. The order of the fields is J gene, V gene, D gene, clone size, CDR3 protein. D genes are given only for firm matches. Rows give clone size only sometimes, using once, few, many, or a class for an expanded clone.

J gene: TRBJ2-7
V gene: TRBV29-1
D gene: TRBD1
clone size: NA
CDR3 protein: SVVTGPFYEQY

J gene: TRBJ2-1
V gene: TRBV27
D gene: TRBD1
clone size: NA
CDR3 protein: ASSSLRGWNEQF

J gene: TRBJ2-7
V gene: TRBV4-1
D gene: TRBD1
clone size: once
CDR3 protein: ASSQGRGRNYEQY

J gene: TRBJ2-4
V gene: TRBV28
D gene: NA
clone size: once
CDR3 protein: ARVNRGGVAKNIQY

J gene: TRBJ1-1
V gene: TRBV7-8
D gene: NA
clone size: NA
CDR3 protein: ASSITMNTEAF

J gene: TRBJ1-1
V gene: TRBV5-6
D gene: NA
clone size: few
CDR3 protein: ASSFRSGTEAF

J gene: TRBJ2-7
V gene: TRBV6-1
D gene: NA
clone size: NA
CDR3 protein: ASSGGWTYEQY

J gene: TRBJ1-2
V gene: TRBV19
D gene: TRBD1
clone size: NA
CDR3 protein: ASRQGGYT

J gene: TRBJ1-2
V gene: TRBV6-6
D gene: TRBD1
clone size: few
CDR3 protein: ASSYPATGGIYGYT

J gene: TRBJ1-1
V gene: TRBV4-1
D gene: NA
clone size: many
CDR3 protein: ASSQGVTEAF

J gene: TRBJ2-1
V gene: TRBV7-9
D gene: TRBD2
clone size: once
CDR3 protein: ASSLGGLAGDEQF

J gene: TRBJ1-1
V gene: TRBV6-6
D gene: NA
clone size: NA
CDR3 protein: ASKGAF

J gene: TRBJ2-7
V gene: TRBV5-1
D gene: NA
clone size: NA
CDR3 protein: ASSEGPKQY

J gene: TRBJ2-7
V gene: TRBV6-6
D gene: NA
clone size: NA
CDR3 protein: ASSPRIFAYEQY